Listed here are 9 T cell receptor beta chains from one sample, sequenced in a study of siplizumab effects on memory and regulatory T cells. Data came from immunoSEQ multiplex PCR; TCRdb stores just in-frame clones and leaves some out. Of more than 95,000 clones in the sample, 93% were seen once. What was sequenced was Tregs sorted from blood. These receptors were collected from a human donor in good health.

This clone was seen just once. The V call is TRBV2, the J call TRBJ1-2; D unresolved. The V end lost 6 bases, the J end lost 2 bases, and 10 bases lay between the germline ends. Germline V lookup: CDR1 SNHLY, CDR2 FYNNEI. The CDR3 has 13 amino acids. CDR3 residues: CASRGIPNYGYTF. CDR3 bases: TGTGCCAGCAGGGGGATCCCCAACTATGGCTACACCTTC.

This chain connects TRBV5-1 to TRBJ2-3; 8 nucleotides align to TRBD1. J was trimmed by 1 base and V by 4 bases; bases with no gene match: 5. Germline V gene sequence: CDR1 SGHRS, CDR2 YFSETQ. This CDR3 spans 15 amino acids. The chain's CDR3 is CASSTPGQGTDTQYF. In DNA form, the CDR3 reads TGCGCCAGCAGCACCCCGGGACAGGGCACAGATACGCAGTATTTT. The variable domain in full, with the rest retrieved from reference TRBV5-1 and TRBJ2-3, is KAGVTQTPRYLIKTRGQQVTLSCSPISGHRSVSWYQQTPGQGLQFLFEYFSETQRNKGNFPGRFSGRQFSNSRSEMNVSTLELGDSALYLCASSTPGQGTDTQYFGPGTRLTVL.

The V call is TRBV9, the J call TRBJ1-6; 8 bases match TRBD1. V trimming: 4 bases; J trimming: 16 bases; junction bases outside the gene matches: 10. Germline values: CDR1 SGDLS, CDR2 YYNGEE. The CDR3 spans 13 residues. The CDR3 bases are TGTGCCAGCAGCTCGAGGACAGGGCTCGCTCTCCACTTT. This translates into CASSSRTGLALHF.

The chain couples TRBV6-1 to TRBJ2-7, with D hard to call. Germline V CDR1 and CDR2: MNHNS, SASEGT. The CDR3 covers 14 residues. V was shortened by 0 bases and J by 13 bases, with 19 bases between the two germline ends. The CDR3 protein is CASSEASRQAYCYF. The DNA of the CDR3 is TGTGCCAGCAGTGAAGCTTCACGACAAGCGTATTGTTACTTC.

The chain recombines TRBV10-3 with TRBJ2-1; perhaps TRBD1 as D (6 bases). With 5 bases removed from V and 7 bases from J, the gap between germline ends came to 9 bases. This CDR3 is built from 12 residues. Germline V gene data show CDR1 as ENHRY and CDR2 as SYGVKD. The CDR3 region is CAISYRENEQFF. DNA for the CDR3: TGTGCCATCAGTTACAGGGAGAATGAGCAGTTCTTC.

The CDR3 spells CASSRRGEQFF. CDR3 sequence (DNA): TGTGCCAGCAGCCGGAGGGGCGAGCAGTTCTTC. This chain links TRBV5-6 with TRBJ2-1; TRBD2 is a possible D gene (6 bases). CDR3 length equals 11 residues. Trimming removed 4 bases from V and 10 bases from J, with 9 bases in between. Germline-derived CDR1 and CDR2 are SGHDT and YYEEEE.

Written as DNA, the CDR3 is TGTGCCAGTAGCCGGTGGACGGGGAACTACGAGCAGTACTTC. Protein product: CASSRWTGNYEQYF. The genes are TRBV19 and TRBJ2-7; the D gene is possibly TRBD2 (5 bases). Germline CDR1 reads LNHDA; CDR2 reads SQIVND (reference sequence). The CDR3 has 14 amino acids. V was clipped by 6 bases and J by 3 bases, with 15 bases between them.

The chain recombines TRBV11-2 with TRBJ2-2; 12 bases map to TRBD2. CDR1 and CDR2 (germline): SGHAT, FQNNGV. This CDR3 is built from 16 residues. V was pared by 2 bases and J by 6 bases, with 4 bases of the junction left unmatched. The CDR3 protein is CASSLPSGGASGELFF. In nucleotides, the CDR3 is TGTGCCAGCAGCTTACCTAGCGGGGGGGCCTCCGGGGAGCTGTTTTTT.

Worth noting for this clone: Other DNA sequences within the sample encode an identical CDR3. The J gene is TRBJ2-7, the V gene TRBV30, with 8 bases matching TRBD1. V trimming: 0 bases; J trimming: 3 bases; junction bases outside the gene matches: 1. The length of the CDR3 is 13 residues. Germline V gives CDR1 GTSNPN, CDR2 SVGIG (reference sequence). The CDR3, as DNA: TGTGCCTGGAGTGTAGGACAGGGCTACGAGCAGTACTTC. Translating gives CAWSVGQGYEQYF.